These 17 T cell receptor beta chains originate from one sample sequenced in a study of cytomegalovirus exposure and HLA in healthy donors. PCR involved 60 Vbeta and 13 Jbeta primers. The method was immunoSEQ multiplex PCR; TCRdb's version includes in-frame clones alone and lacks a portion of them. The sample includes more than 95,000 clones, around three quarters of them seen just once. Sequencing input: PBMCs. These receptors came from a man between 45 and 60 years old in good health and CMV-seropositive.

The sample holds a few counts of this clone. This chain joins TRBV5-1 and TRBJ1-1; 8 nucleotides line up with TRBD1. J gave up 5 bases and V 3 bases, and 9 bases lay outside the gene matches. Looked up from germline, CDR1 is SGHRS and CDR2 is YFSETQ. The CDR3 runs to 15 residues. The DNA for the CDR3 is TGCGCCAGCAGCTGGGCGACAGGGGTAGGGACTGAAGCTTTCTTT. Translation gives CASSWATGVGTEAFF.

This clone has a handful of counts. This rearrangement joins TRBV28 to TRBJ1-5; D is possibly TRBD1 (5 bases). Germline V gene sequence: CDR1 MDHEN, CDR2 SYDVKM. Trimming cost V 5 bases and J 6 bases, with 17 bases left between them. This CDR3 contains 15 residues. CDR3 region: CASSLLGGVGQPQHF. As DNA, the CDR3 is TGTGCCAGCAGTCTCCTGGGGGGGGTAGGTCAGCCCCAGCATTTT.

This clone qualifies as medium-sized (0.01 to 0.1%). The germline gene is not matched at one end of the junction; a read error may be the cause. V gene TRBV6-6 combines with J gene TRBJ1-5; no firm D call. This CDR3 is 14 amino acids long. From germline, CDR1 is MNHNY and CDR2 SVGAGI (reference sequence). CDR3 nucleotide sequence: TGTGCCAGCAGTTACAGAGATAGCAGTCAGCCCCAGCATTTT. Translation: CASSYRDSSQPQHF.

The gene calls are TRBV5-1 and TRBJ2-5; a weak D match, TRBD2 (6 bases). Germline assignment: CDR1 SGHRS and CDR2 YFSETQ. V was cut by 0 bases and J by 3 bases, with 12 bases left in between. CDR3 length: 15 residues. For the CDR3, the DNA is TGCGCCAGCAGCTTGGATGGTGGGGGGAAAGAGACCCAGTACTTC. Amino acid sequence: CASSLDGGGKETQYF.

V usage is TRBV28 and J usage is TRBJ2-7; D is possibly TRBD1 (6 bases). Germline V gene data show CDR1 as MDHEN and CDR2 as SYDVKM. Trimming shortened V by 5 bases and J by 6 bases, and 17 bases separated the two germline ends. The CDR3 contains 14 residues. The CDR3 bases are TGTGCCAGCAGTGCCGGCAGGGCAGGGGCCGAGCAGTACTTC. It is translated as CASSAGRAGAEQYF.

This rearrangement joins TRBV2 to TRBJ1-2; 9 bases fit TRBD1. Germline loops: CDR1 SNHLY, CDR2 FYNNEI. The CDR3 extends over 16 amino acids. After removal of 5 bases from V and 4 bases from J, the junction contained 11 bases not matched to a gene. The CDR3 DNA sequence: TGTGCCAGCAGTTTACAGAGACAGGGGGAGGGCTATGGCTACACCTTC. Amino acid sequence: CASSLQRQGEGYGYTF.

The rearrangement joins TRBV19 to TRBJ2-7, with 9 bases aligning to TRBD2. Germline V gene data show CDR1 as LNHDA and CDR2 as SQIVND (reference sequence). Trimming cost V 6 bases and J 3 bases; bases outside gene matches: 6. CDR3 length: 14 residues. This CDR3 is CASRDPSGVYEQYF. DNA for the CDR3: TGTGCCAGTAGGGATCCTAGCGGGGTCTACGAGCAGTACTTC.

The chain combines TRBV18 with TRBJ2-7; a possible D gene is TRBD1 (6 bases). The CDR3 loop spans 14 amino acids. Germline CDR1 reads KGHSH; CDR2 reads LQKENI. V gave up 4 bases and J gave up 5 bases, with 15 bases separating them. The CDR3 loop reads CASSLNNQGNEQYF. The CDR3 nucleotides are TGTGCCAGCTCACTAAACAATCAGGGGAACGAGCAGTACTTC.

With respect to this clone: The junction differs from germline at one of its ends, possibly a read error. Within the sample, other DNA sequences also encode this same CDR3. The V and J genes are TRBV2 and TRBJ1-6; TRBD1 might be the D (6 bases). The CDR3 length is 17 residues. The germline V gene encodes CDR1 SNHLY and CDR2 FYNNEI. The CDR3 DNA sequence: TGTGCCAGCAGTAAAGTGACAGGCTCCTCCTATAATTCCCCCCTCCACTTT. Its protein is CASSKVTGSSYNSPLHF.

The V gene is TRBV19, the J gene TRBJ2-3; 8 bases map to TRBD1. This CDR3 has 15 amino acids. The J segment lost 10 bases and the V segment lost 0 bases, leaving 9 bases of the junction unmatched. Germline-derived CDR1 and CDR2 are LNHDA and SQIVND (reference sequence). CDR3 DNA: TGTGCCAGTAGTATAGAAGGGACAGGCTCCGGTTCGCAGTATTTT. Translation: CASSIEGTGSGSQYF.

The gene calls are TRBV5-4 and TRBJ1-5; weak D call: TRBD1 (6 bases). CDR3 length: 14 residues. Germline CDR1 and CDR2: SGHNT and YYREEE (reference sequence). The V and J ends lost 0 bases and 2 bases respectively, with 6 bases between them. In DNA, the CDR3 is TGTGCCAGCAGCTTGGCAGGGGGCAATCAGCCCCAGCATTTT. Amino acids: CASSLAGGNQPQHF.

A few counts support this clone. The V gene is TRBV29-1, the J gene TRBJ2-7, with 12 bases identical to TRBD2. The CDR3 has 14 residues. Trimming removed 5 bases from V and 4 bases from J; junction bases left unmatched: 6. Per the germline V gene, CDR1 is SQVTM and CDR2 is ANQGSEA. The CDR3 spells CSVRTSGNPYEQYF. In nucleotides, the CDR3 is TGCAGCGTTAGGACTAGCGGGAATCCATACGAGCAGTACTTC.

The chain recombines TRBV5-1 with TRBJ2-1, with D perhaps matching TRBD1 (6 bases). CDR1 is SGHRS and CDR2 is YFSETQ in the germline V gene. The CDR3 sequence is 14 residues long. V lost 3 bases and J lost 10, with 17 bases in between. The CDR3 here is CASSSPFGGKEQFF. For the CDR3, the DNA is TGCGCCAGCAGCTCACCCTTTGGGGGCAAGGAGCAGTTCTTC.

This clone was counted only a few times. The CDR3 reads CASSGVSGGMSTDTQYF. In DNA, the CDR3 is TGTGCCAGCAGTGGGGTTAGCGGGGGGATGAGCACAGATACGCAGTATTTT. The rearrangement uses TRBV2 and TRBJ2-3; 10 nucleotides agree with TRBD2. Germline V lookup: CDR1 SNHLY, CDR2 FYNNEI. With 4 bases clipped from V and 0 bases from J, the junction kept 7 bases outside the gene matches. This CDR3 comprises 17 residues.

In this sample, this clone turned up once. The chain combines TRBV5-5 with TRBJ2-5; the D gene is possibly TRBD1 (6 bases). The CDR3 has 15 amino acids. Deletions cut 1 base from V and 4 bases from J, with 14 bases between. Germline loops: CDR1 SGHKS, CDR2 YYEKEE (reference sequence). CDR3 nucleotides: TGTGCCAGCAGCTTGTCTGGTGAGGGGGTAGAGACCCAGTACTTC. Translated: CASSLSGEGVETQYF. Full variable domain (outside the CDR3, taken from reference TRBV5-5 and TRBJ2-5): DAGVTQSPTHLIKTRGQQVTLRCSPISGHKSVSWYQQVLGQGPQFIFQYYEKEERGRGNFPDRFSARQFPNYSSELNVNALLLGDSALYLCASSLSGEGVETQYFGPGTRLLVL.

The chain recombines TRBV5-1 with TRBJ2-2; no clear D gene. V gave up 4 bases and J gave up 6 bases, with 10 bases separating them. The CDR3 extends over 13 amino acids. Germline V CDR1 and CDR2: SGHRS, YFSETQ. CDR3 in amino acids: CASSPGFPGELFF. The DNA of the CDR3 is TGCGCCAGCAGCCCAGGATTCCCCGGGGAGCTGTTTTTT.

This clone came up a few times. This chain joins TRBV30 and TRBJ2-3, with 16 bases fitting TRBD2. The CDR3 is made up of 17 amino acids. The V gene end was trimmed by 1 base and the J gene end by 1 base; junction bases not matched to a gene: 2. The germline V gene has CDR1 GTSNPN and CDR2 SVGIG (reference sequence). The CDR3 here is CAWSAGTSGGGTDTQYF. The CDR3 bases are TGTGCCTGGAGTGCCGGGACTAGCGGGGGGGGCACAGATACGCAGTATTTT.